This T cell receptor beta chain appears in the sequencing data of a study of CD8 T cells in ankylosing spondylitis. Study results and caveats: For ankylosing spondylitis blood, a TCR beta motif of under 10 highly homologous variants appeared characteristic.

Germline-derived CDR1 and CDR2 are SQVTM and ANQGSEA. This CDR3 has 18 residues. Trimming took 1 base from V and 1 from J; bases not matched to a gene: 10. This clonotype was seen at least ten times. Its antigen is undetermined. TCRdb re-analysed the 5' RACE reads in MiXCR, keeping a single row per CDR3 protein. This table has about 500,000 distinct CDR3 sequences, over 4% appearing once. The sequence was collected from a male donor with ankylosing spondylitis. The chain uses TRBV29-1 and TRBJ2-3, with 11 bases aligning to TRBD2. The source material was blood, either unsorted or a sorted T cell fraction (not recorded which). The CDR3 protein is CSVEVGSGRASGTDTQYF. CDR3 in DNA: TGCAGCGTTGAAGTTGGTAGCGGGAGGGCCTCGGGCACAGATACGCAGTATTTT.